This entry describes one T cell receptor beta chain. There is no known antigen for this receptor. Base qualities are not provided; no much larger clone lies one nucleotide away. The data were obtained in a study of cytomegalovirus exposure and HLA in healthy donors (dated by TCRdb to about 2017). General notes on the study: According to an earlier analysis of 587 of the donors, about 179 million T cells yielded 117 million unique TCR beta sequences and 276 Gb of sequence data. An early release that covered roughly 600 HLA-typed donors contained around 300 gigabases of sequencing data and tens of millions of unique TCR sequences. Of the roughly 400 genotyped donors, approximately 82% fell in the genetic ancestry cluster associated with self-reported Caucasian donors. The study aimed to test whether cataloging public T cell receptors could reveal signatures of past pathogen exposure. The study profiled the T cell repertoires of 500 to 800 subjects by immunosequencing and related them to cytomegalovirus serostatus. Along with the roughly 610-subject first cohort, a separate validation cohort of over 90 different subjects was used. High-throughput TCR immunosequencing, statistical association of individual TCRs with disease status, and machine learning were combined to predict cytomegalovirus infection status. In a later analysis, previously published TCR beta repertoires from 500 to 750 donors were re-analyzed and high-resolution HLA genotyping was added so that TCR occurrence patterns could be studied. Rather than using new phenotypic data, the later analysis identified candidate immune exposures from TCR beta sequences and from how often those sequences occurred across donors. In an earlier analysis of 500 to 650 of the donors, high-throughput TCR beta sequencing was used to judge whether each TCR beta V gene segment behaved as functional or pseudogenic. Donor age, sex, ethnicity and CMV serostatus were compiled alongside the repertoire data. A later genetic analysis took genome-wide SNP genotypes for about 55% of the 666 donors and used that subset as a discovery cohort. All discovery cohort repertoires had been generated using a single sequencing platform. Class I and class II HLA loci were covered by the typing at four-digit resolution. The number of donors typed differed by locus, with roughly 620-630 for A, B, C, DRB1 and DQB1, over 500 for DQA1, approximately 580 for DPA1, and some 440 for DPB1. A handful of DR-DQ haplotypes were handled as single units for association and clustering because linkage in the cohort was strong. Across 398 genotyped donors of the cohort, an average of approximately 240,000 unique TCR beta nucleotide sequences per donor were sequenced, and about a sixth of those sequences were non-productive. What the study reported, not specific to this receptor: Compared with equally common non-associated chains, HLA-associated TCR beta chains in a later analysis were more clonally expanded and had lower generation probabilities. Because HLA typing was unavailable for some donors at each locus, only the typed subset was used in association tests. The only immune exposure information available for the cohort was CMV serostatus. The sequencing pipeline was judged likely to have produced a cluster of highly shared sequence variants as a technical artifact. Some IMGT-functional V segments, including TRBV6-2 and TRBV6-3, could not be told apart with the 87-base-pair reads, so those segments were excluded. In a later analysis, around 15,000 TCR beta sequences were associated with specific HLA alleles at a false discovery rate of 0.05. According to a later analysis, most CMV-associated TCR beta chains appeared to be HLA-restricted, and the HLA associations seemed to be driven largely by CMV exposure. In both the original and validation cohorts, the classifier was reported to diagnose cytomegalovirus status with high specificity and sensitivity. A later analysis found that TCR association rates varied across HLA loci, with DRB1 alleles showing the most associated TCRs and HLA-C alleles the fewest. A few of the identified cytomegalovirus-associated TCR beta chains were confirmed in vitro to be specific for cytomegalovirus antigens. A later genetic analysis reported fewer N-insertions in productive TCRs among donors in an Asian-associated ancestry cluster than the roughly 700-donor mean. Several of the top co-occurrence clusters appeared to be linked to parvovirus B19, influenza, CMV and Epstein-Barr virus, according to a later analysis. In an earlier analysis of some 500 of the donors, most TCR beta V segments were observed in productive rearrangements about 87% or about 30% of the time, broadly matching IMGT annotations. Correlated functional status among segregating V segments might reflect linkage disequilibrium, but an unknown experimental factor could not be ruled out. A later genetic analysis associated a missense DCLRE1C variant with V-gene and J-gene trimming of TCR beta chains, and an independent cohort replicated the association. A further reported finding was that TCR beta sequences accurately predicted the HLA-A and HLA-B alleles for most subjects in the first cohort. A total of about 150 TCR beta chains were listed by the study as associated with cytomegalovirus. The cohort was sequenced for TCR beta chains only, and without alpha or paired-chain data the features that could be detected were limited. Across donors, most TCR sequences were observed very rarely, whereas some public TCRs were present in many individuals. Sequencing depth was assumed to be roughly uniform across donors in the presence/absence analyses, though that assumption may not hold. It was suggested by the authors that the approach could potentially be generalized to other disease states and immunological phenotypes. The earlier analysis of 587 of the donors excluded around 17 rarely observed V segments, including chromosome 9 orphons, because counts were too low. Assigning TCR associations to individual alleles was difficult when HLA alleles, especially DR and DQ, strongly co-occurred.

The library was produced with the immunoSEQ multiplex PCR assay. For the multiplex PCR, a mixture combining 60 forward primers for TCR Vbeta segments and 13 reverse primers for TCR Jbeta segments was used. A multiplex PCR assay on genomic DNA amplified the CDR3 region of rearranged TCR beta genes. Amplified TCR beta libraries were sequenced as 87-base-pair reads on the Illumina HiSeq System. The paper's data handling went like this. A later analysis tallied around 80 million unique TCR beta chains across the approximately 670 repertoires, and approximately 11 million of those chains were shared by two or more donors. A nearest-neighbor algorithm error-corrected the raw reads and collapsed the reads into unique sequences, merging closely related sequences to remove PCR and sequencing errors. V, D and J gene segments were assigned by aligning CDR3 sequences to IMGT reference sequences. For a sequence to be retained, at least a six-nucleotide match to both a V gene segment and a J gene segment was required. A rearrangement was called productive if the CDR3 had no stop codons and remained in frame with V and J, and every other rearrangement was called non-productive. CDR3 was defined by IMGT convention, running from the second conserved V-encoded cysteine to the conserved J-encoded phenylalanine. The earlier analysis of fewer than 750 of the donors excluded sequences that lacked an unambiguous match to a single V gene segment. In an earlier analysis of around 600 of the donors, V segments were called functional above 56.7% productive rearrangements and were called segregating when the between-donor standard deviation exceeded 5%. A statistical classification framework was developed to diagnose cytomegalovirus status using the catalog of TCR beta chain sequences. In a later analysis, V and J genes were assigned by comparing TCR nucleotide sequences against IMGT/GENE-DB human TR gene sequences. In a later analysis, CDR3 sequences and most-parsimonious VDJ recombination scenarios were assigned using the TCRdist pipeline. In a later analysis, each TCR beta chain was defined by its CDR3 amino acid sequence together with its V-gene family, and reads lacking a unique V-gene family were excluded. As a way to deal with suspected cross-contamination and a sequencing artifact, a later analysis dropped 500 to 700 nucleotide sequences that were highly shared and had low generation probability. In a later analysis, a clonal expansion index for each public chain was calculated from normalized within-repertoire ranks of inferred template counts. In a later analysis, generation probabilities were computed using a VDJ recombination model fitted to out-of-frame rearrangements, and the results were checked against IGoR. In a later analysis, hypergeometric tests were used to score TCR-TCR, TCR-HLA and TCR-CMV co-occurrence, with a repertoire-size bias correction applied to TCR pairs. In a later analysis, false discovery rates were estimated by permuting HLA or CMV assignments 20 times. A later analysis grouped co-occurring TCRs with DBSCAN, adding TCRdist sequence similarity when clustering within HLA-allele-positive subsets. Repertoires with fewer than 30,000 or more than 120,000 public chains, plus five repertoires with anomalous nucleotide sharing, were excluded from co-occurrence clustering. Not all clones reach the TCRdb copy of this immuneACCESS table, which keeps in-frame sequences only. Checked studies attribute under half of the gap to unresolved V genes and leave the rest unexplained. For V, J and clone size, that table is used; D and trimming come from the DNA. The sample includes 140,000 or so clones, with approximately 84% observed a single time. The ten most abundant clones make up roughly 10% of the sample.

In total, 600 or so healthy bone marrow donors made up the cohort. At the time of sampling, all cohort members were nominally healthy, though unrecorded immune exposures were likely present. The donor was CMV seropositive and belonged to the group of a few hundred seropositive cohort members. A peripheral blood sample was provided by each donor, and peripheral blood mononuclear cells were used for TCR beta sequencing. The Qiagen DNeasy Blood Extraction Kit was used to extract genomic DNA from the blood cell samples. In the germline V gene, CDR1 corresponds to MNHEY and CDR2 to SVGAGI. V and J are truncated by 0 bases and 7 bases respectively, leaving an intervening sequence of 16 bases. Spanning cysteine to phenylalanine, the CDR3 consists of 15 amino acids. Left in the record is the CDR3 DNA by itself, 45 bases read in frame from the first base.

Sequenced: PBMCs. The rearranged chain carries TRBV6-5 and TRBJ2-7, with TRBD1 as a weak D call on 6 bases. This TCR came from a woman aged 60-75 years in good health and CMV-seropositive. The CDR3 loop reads CASSYSFQGTWEQYF. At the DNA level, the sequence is TGTGCCAGCAGTTACTCGTTTCAGGGGACGTGGGAGCAGTACTTC.